Ten or more counts support the clone carrying this T cell receptor beta chain. The germline CDR1 and CDR2 sequences are SNHLY and FYNNEI. The trim removed 8 bases at V and 2 bases at J, leaving 6 bases unmatched. CDR3 length: 14 residues. The data were obtained in a study of early T cells in non-severe SARS-CoV-2 infection. Unique molecular identifiers were attached to individual cDNA molecules. TCRdb itself ran the 5' RACE reads through MiXCR, one entry per CDR3 protein. In the table there are some 57,000 distinct CDR3 sequences, roughly 12% of which are singletons. The sequence came from an adult who was a healthcare worker with PCR-confirmed SARS-CoV-2 infection or an uninfected control (not recorded which). V and J are TRBV2 and TRBJ2-1; 7 positions match TRBD2. Input material: whole blood. CDR3 region: CASRGSGAYNEQFF. CDR3 bases: TGTGCCAGCCGCGGGAGTGGGGCCTACAATGAGCAGTTCTTC.